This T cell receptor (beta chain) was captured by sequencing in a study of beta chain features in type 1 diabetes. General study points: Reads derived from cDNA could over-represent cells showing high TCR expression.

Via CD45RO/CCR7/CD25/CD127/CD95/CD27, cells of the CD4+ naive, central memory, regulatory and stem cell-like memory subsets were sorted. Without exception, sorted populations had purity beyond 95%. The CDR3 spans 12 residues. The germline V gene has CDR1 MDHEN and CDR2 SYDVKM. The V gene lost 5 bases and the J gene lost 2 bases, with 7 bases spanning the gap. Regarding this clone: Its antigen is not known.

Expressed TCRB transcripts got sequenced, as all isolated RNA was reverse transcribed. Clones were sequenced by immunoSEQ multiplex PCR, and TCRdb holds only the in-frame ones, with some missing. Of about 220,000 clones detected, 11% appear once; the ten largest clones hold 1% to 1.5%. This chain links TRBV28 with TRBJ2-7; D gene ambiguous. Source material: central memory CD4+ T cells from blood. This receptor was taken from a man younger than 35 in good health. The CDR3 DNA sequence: TGTGCCAGCAGTCTTCAGGCCTACGAGCAGTACTTC. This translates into CASSLQAYEQYF.